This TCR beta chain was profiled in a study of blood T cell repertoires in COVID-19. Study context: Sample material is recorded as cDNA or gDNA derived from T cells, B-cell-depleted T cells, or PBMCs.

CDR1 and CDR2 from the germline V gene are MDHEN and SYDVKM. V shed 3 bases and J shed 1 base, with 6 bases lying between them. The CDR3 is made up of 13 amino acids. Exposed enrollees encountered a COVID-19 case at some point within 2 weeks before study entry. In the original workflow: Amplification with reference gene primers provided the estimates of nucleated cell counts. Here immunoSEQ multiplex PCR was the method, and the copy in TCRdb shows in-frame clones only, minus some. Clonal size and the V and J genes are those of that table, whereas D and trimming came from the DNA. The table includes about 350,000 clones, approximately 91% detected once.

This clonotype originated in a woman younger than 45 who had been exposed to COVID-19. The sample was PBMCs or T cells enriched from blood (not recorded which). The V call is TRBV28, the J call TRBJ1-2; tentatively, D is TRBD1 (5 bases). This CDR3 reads CASSFQGNYGYTF. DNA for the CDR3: TGTGCCAGCAGTTTCCAGGGTAACTATGGCTACACCTTC.